Listed below are T cell receptor beta chains from one sample, sequenced in a study of cytomegalovirus exposure and HLA in healthy donors. TCRdb's copy holds only in-frame clones and misses some; the assay was immunoSEQ multiplex PCR. The sample has 80,000 to 130,000 clones, 70% to 80% seen once; the top ten hold 4.1%. The specimen sequenced was PBMCs. These receptor sequences come from a female donor in good health and CMV-seropositive. Both conserved end residues are part of each CDR3. Rows may omit the clone size; those that give it use once, few, many or a size class.

- | TRBJ1-2 | 14 | TRBV6-4 | CASSLIPPSGGYTF
- | TRBJ2-7 | 11 | TRBV19 | CASSMTGEQYF
- | TRBJ1-1 | 14 | TRBV7-2 | CASSLDRWNTEAFF
- | TRBJ2-3 | 14 | TRBV29-1 | CSVERGRGTDTQYF
- | TRBJ1-1 | 12 | TRBV6-6 | CASVAGNTEAFF
- | TRBJ2-7 | 16 | TRBV27 | CASSFSAGQRQYEQYF
- | TRBJ1-1 | 15 | TRBV5-1 | CASSSLQGWNTEAFF
- | TRBJ1-6 | 13 | TRBV19 | CASKEVHNSPLHF
- | TRBJ2-7 | 13 | TRBV10-1 | CASSGVRAGEQYF
- | TRBJ2-5 | 13 | TRBV5-1 | CASSSAGVRGQYF
- | TRBJ2-7 | 12 | TRBV30 | CAWRAGGYEQYF
once | TRBJ2-5 | 12 | TRBV18 | CASSPNREEQYF
- | TRBJ2-3 | 15 | TRBV5-1 | CASSLPGSGVDTQYF
- | TRBJ2-3 | 19 | TRBV2 | CASSEAKISGTGGTDTQYF
- | TRBJ2-4 | 18 | TRBV30 | CAWSVTRGGPSAKNSQYF
- | TRBJ1-4 | 16 | TRBV4-1 | CASSHGRRATNEKLFF
- | TRBJ1-1 | 14 | TRBV7-2 | CASSVTTGSAEAFF
few | TRBJ2-1 | 14 | TRBV7-8 | CASSLVAGEVEQFF
many | TRBJ1-2 | 16 | TRBV9 | CASSWDSGTPFEGYTF
- | TRBJ2-7 | 14 | TRBV21-1 | CASTWGQGTYEQYF
- | TRBJ2-3 | 14 | TRBV10-1 | CASSAGGSTDTQYF
- | TRBJ2-7 | 12 | TRBV6-6 | CASSSGGYEQYF
- | TRBJ1-2 | 17 | TRBV19 | CASSLRPTGPTIYGYTF
- | TRBJ2-3 | 17 | TRBV7-2 | CASSFNTRESGADTQYF
- | TRBJ2-4 | 18 | TRBV11-2 | CASSLREFGDRVGNIQYF
- | TRBJ1-2 | 14 | TRBV6-6 | CASSPPGQGSGYTF
- | TRBJ2-1 | 17 | TRBV19 | CASSIPSGGALYNEQFF
- | TRBJ1-2 | 15 | TRBV15 | CATSTRTGGRYGYTF
- | TRBJ2-1 | 13 | TRBV5-1 | CASTGTGRYEQFF
- | TRBJ1-1 | 15 | TRBV2 | CASSERQATNTEAFF
once | TRBJ1-2 | 17 | TRBV5-1 | CASSDDRDTKANYGYTF
- | TRBJ2-1 | 16 | TRBV5-4 | CASSLEGAGGLNEQFF
- | TRBJ1-6 | 15 | TRBV6-4 | CASRSTNRANSPLHF
- | TRBJ2-7 | 14 | TRBV30 | CAWSAGGPSAEQYF
- | TRBJ2-2 | 17 | TRBV7-2 | CASSLRTLSRGTGELFF
- | TRBJ2-2 | 18 | TRBV4-3 | CASSQDLVRQGASGELFF
- | TRBJ2-1 | 14 | TRBV6-4 | CASSVETGGNEQFF
- | TRBJ2-1 | 16 | TRBV6-5 | CASSYALAGGRNEQFF
once | TRBJ1-1 | 15 | TRBV5-6 | CASSLKHGENTEAFF
- | TRBJ2-7 | 15 | TRBV5-6 | CASSLWAPNSYEQYF
- | TRBJ2-7 | 14 | TRBV2 | CASGRDYTSYEQYF
- | TRBJ1-5 | 14 | TRBV5-6 | CASSLTGLQQPQHF
- | TRBJ2-3 | 13 | TRBV10-3 | CAISESPRDTQYF
- | TRBJ2-7 | 14 | TRBV19 | CASRETGLTSEQYF
- | TRBJ2-1 | 13 | TRBV30 | CAWSAIPTGEQFF
- | TRBJ1-3 | 14 | TRBV10-2 | CASSLQGAGNTIYF
- | TRBJ2-5 | 14 | TRBV7-2 | CASSPYGGGETQYF
- | TRBJ2-7 | 16 | TRBV6-6 | CASSFGLAGGTYEQYF
- | TRBJ1-2 | 14 | TRBV29-1 | CSTREGASNYGYTF
- | TRBJ2-1 | 15 | TRBV4-3 | CASSQGTELRNEQFF
once | TRBJ2-7 | 16 | TRBV4-1 | CASSQDLGQGKYEQYF
- | TRBJ1-5 | 13 | TRBV2 | CASRRTGNQPQHF